The source of this T cell receptor beta chain is a study of blood T cell repertoires in COVID-19 (dated by TCRdb to about 2020). Concerning the study at large: Samples covering the acute and convalescent phases of COVID-19 were provided by collaborators in the United States, Italy and Spain. The sample metadata nearly always contained a de-identified subject ID, COVID-19 status, age in years and sex. Deeply sampled blood TCRbeta repertoires from subjects exposed to, actively infected with, or recovered from COVID-19 were included in the dataset. The material from the prospective study consisted of cDNA or gDNA derived from T cells, B-cell-depleted T cells, or PBMCs. The repertoires were released in a freely available public database meant as a resource for research on the immune response to SARS-CoV-2. Samples were obtained from the ongoing ImmuneRACE study (first 160 participants) and from 1,200 or so subjects provided by 6 global collaborators. Where available, HLA class I and class II types were taken from metadata supplied by the sample provider and were not determined by assay-based typing.

TCRbeta CDR3 regions were amplified from genomic DNA by means of the immunoSEQ Assay, a bias-controlled multiplex PCR. Under the source paper's analysis protocol: Within the assay, amplification of reference gene primers was used to estimate how many nucleated cells each sample contained. To quantify the absolute abundance of each unique TCRbeta CDR3 rearrangement, sequence reads were collapsed and filtered. For each sample, productive Simpson clonality was calculated by taking the square root of Simpson's diversity index across productive rearrangements. TCRdb obtained this table from immuneACCESS and retained in-frame rearrangements with V and J assigned. These tables miss some clones; where compared with another copy, unresolved V genes account for less than half of the shortfall, and the remainder is unexplained. From that table come the V and J calls and clone size; the DNA was used to work out D and trimming. The sample records a few hundred thousand clones, roughly 80% of which are singletons. The ten largest account for less than 2.5% of the sample.

This clone was recorded a few times. It has no known antigen specificity. It has no much larger one-base neighbor in the sample; base qualities were not kept. Each collaborating institution followed its own protocols to collect whole blood in K2EDTA tubes. For TCRbeta analysis, collaborator samples were shipped as frozen whole blood, as isolated PBMCs, or as DNA extracted from either sample type. The research as a whole found: The amount of clinical and demographic metadata varied by source and participant and was provided uncurated.

The CDR3 holds 13 amino acids from the cysteine to the phenylalanine. Just the 39-base CDR3 DNA is kept, in frame starting at base 1. V sheds 6 bases and J sheds 9 bases, leaving 12 bases between their ends. This TCR was sampled from a woman aged 60-70 years with acute or convalescent COVID-19. This receptor chain uses TRBV12-3 or TRBV12-4 and TRBJ1-6, and the D gene may be TRBD1, 6 bases matching. The sample consisted of peripheral blood. The nucleotide sequence is TGTGCCAGCAGCCAGGGGATCGGTTCACCCCTCCACTTT. The resulting protein is CASSQGIGSPLHF.